The entry below describes one TCR beta chain. This clonotype has a count of ten or more. The antigen it binds to is not known. Nothing much larger sits one base from this clone, and base qualities are not available. The data were obtained in a study of spatial heterogeneity in lung cancer (dated by TCRdb to about 2019). Regarding the study in general: Beta-chain transcripts were consistently detected in greater numbers than alpha-chain transcripts, which likely reflects a higher abundance of beta-chain transcripts. In the raw uncorrected reads, each unique combination of TCR and UMI appeared on average more than ten times. The study quantitatively compared TCR alpha and beta repertoires across multiple tumor regions, matched nontumor lung and blood in non-small cell lung cancer. Nonsynonymous mutation counts, determined by whole-exome sequencing of tumor tissue, were related to TCR repertoire features. Both alpha and beta chains were TCR-sequenced in roughly 200 tumor regions, approximately 68 matched nontumor lung samples and roughly 54 PBMC samples obtained at surgery.

The time point label on this specimen signifies: sample taken at primary tumor resection. TCR sequencing used whole RNA extracted from tumor and nontumor lung tissue, or from cryopreserved PBMC samples, without cell sorting. Samples were obtained from 70 to 85 patients with early-stage, untreated non-small cell lung cancer from the lung TRACERx cohort. Patients were selected for TCR sequencing only if sufficient RNA was available from at least two tumor regions. The paper as a whole reports these results and caveats: Ubiquitous expanded tumor TCRs showed up in blood more often at tumor resection than at routine follow-up. Confirming at a functional level the hypothesis that regional TCRs recognize regional mutations was considered to require additional single-cell paired TCR alpha and beta sequencing.

Libraries came from 5' RACE. Sequencing relied on a NextSeq 500. In the TCR library protocol, a unique molecular identifier was attached to each TCR cDNA molecule so that PCR and sequencing errors could be corrected. The authors' pipeline ran thus. TCR identification, UMI-based error correction and CDR3 extraction were all carried out with Decombinator tools. Expanded TCRs were defined as those above a frequency of 2 per 1,000, corresponding to the top 1% of the tumor frequency distribution. Renyi diversity was calculated using the R vegan package after each repertoire was subsampled 100 times to 5,000 TCRs. CDR3 similarity networks were built from amino acid triplet string-kernel similarity, connecting CDR3s with pairwise similarity above 0.82. Clones were called with MiXCR by TCRdb after fastp trimmed the public reads at Q25, and only in-frame beta chains were retained. Duplicate CDR3 protein sequences are folded into a single record with the most common DNA and genes. TCRdb's processing, not the authors', yielded these V and J calls. A total of 10,000 to 12,000 distinct CDR3 sequences appear in this sample, 4.5% to 7% of them only once. Of the sample, around 27% is held by the ten largest clones.

V and J are truncated by 0 bases and 2 bases respectively, leaving an intervening sequence of 12 bases. CDR1 and CDR2 are read off the germline V gene as SGHTA and FQGNSA. Reading from cysteine to phenylalanine, the CDR3 counts 16 amino acids. CDR3 DNA only is kept here, 48 bases in frame from base 1. The specimen comprised PBMCs, sampled at surgery. The clonotype was recovered from a male donor with early-stage non-small cell lung cancer. This receptor chain uses TRBV7-2 and TRBJ2-3; the D segment is perhaps TRBD1 or TRBD2, each sharing 5 matched bases. The sequenced DNA is TGTGCCAGCAGCTTAGCCCCGGTCGGGGCCACAGATACGCAGTATTTT. The encoded protein is CASSLAPVGATDTQYF.